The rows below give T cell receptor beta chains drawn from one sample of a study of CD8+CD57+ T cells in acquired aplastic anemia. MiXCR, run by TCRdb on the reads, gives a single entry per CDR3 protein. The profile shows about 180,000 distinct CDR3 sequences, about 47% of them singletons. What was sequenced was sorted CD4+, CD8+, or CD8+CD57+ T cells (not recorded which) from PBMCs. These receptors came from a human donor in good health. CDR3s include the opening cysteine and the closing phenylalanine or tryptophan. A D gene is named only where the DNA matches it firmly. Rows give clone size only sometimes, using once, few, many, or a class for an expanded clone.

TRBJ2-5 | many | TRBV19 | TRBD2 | TGTGCCAGTAGCACTAGACTAGCGGGAGGGCCATCCCCCCAGTACTTC | CASSTRLAGGPSPQYF
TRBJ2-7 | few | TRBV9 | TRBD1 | TGTGCCAGTCCCCAGACAGGGGGCAGCTACGAGCAGTACTTC | CASPQTGGSYEQYF
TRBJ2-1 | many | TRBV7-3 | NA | TGTGCCAGCAGCTTCTTGGGAAACCCCTCCTACAATGAGCAGTTCTTC | CASSFLGNPSYNEQFF
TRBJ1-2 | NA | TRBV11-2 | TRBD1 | TGTGCCAGCAGCTTAAATGAGACAGGGGGCGTCGGCTATGGCTACACCTTC | CASSLNETGGVGYGYTF
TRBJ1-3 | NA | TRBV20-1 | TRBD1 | TGCAGTGCTCGTCGACAGGGGGCAACAGGCGGAAACACCATATATTTT | CSARRQGATGGNTIYF
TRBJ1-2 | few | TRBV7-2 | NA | TGTGCCAGCAGCTTAGCAAAAGATGGCTACACCTTC | CASSLAKDGYTF
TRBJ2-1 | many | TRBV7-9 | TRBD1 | TGTGCCAGCAGCATGCCGGGACAGGGGCGACATGAGCAGTTCTTC | CASSMPGQGRHEQFF
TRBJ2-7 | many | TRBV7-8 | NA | TGTGCCAGCAGCCGGGACTGGCCCTACGAGCAGTACTTC | CASSRDWPYEQYF
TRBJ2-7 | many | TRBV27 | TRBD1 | TGTGCCAGCAGCTCGGGGACAGGGCGCGAGCAGTACTTC | CASSSGTGREQYF
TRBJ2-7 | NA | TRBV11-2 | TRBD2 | TGTGCCAGCAGCGCGCGGACTAGCGGGAGGGGATACGAGCAGTACTTC | CASSARTSGRGYEQYF
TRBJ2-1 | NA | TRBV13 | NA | TGTGCCAGCAGCTCTAAGTTCAGGGATAATGAGCAGTTCTTC | CASSSKFRDNEQFF
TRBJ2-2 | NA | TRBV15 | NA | TGTGCCACCAGCGTCAATCCGAACACCGGGGAGCTGTTTTTT | CATSVNPNTGELFF
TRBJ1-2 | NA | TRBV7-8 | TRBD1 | TGTGCCAGCAGCTTAGCCACAGGGGGCGTCGGCTACACCTTC | CASSLATGGVGYTF
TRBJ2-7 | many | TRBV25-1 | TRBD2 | TGTGCCAGCAGCCTTAGCGGGAGGGCCGACGAGCAGTACTTC | CASSLSGRADEQYF
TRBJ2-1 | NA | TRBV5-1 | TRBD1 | TGCGCCAGCAGCTCACAGGGGGCTGAGCAGTTCTTC | CASSSQGAEQFF
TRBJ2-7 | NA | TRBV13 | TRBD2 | TGTGCCAGCAGCTTCAAGTTGGGGAGGGCTTCCCTACCCGCCTACGAGCAGTACTTC | CASSFKLGRASLPAYEQYF
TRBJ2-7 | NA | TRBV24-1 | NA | TGTGCCACCAGTGATTCGCTAAGTAGGGGCAACCCCGAGCAGTACTTC | CATSDSLSRGNPEQYF
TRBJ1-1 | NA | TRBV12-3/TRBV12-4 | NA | TGTGCCCTCGCCGGCACTGAAGCTTTCTTT | CALAGTEAFF
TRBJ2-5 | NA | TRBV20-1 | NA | TGCAGTGCTAGTCCCCTCTTGGAGACCCAGTACTTC | CSASPLLETQYF
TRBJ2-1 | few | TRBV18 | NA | TGTGCCAGCTCACGCACTAGGTCCAATGAGCAGTTCTTC | CASSRTRSNEQFF
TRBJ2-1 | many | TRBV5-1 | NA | TGCGCCAGCAGCTTGGACGGGATGGGAGCAAATGAGCAGTTCTTC | CASSLDGMGANEQFF
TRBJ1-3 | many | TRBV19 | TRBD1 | TGTGCCAGTAGTATGGGACAGAATAATGGAAACACCATATATTTT | CASSMGQNNGNTIYF
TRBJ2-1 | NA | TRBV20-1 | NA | TGCAGTGCCCCTGCGACCAGGGGTGAGCAGTTCTTC | CSAPATRGEQFF
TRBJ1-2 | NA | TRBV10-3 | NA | TGTGCCATCAGGGCAGATACTAACTATGGCTACACCTTC | CAIRADTNYGYTF
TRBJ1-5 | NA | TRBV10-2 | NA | TGCGCCAGCAGTGAGCGGGAGGTCAATCAGCCCCAGCATTTT | CASSEREVNQPQHF
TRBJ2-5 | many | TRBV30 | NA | TGTGCTTGGAGTGTAGGGGAGTACCAAGAGACCCAGTACTTC | CAWSVGEYQETQYF
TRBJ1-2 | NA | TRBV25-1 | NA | TGTGCCAGCAGCCAAGATGACAGAAGTTACTATGGCTACACCTTC | CASSQDDRSYYGYTF
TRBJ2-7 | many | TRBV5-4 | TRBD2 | TGTGCCAGCAGCCCGACTAGCGGGGGACTCTACGAGCAGTACTTC | CASSPTSGGLYEQYF
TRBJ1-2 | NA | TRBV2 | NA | TGTGCCAGCAGTGTCACAGCTGCCGGTAACTATGGCTACACCTTC | CASSVTAAGNYGYTF
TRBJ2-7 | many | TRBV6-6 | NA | TGTGCCAGCAGTTACGGTCCCCACTCCTACGAGCAGTACTTC | CASSYGPHSYEQYF
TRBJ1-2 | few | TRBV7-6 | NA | TGTGCCAGCAGCACCTTAGACTCGTATGGCTACACCTTC | CASSTLDSYGYTF
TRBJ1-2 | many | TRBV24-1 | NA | TGTGCCACCAGTGAGCCTGGACGAGGCTACACCTTC | CATSEPGRGYTF
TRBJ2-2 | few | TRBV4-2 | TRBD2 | TGTGCCAGCAGCCAAGGCCCAGCGGGAGTCGCCGGGGAGCTGTTTTTT | CASSQGPAGVAGELFF
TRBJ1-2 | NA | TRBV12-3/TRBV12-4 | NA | TGTGCCAGCAGTGCAGGTTATAGTGGTGGCTACACCTTC | CASSAGYSGGYTF
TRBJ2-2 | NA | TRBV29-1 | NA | TGCAGCGTTATATCCGGGGAGCTGTTTTTT | CSVISGELFF
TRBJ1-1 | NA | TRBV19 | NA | TGTGCCAGTAGTACACAGGGTATTGGCACTGAAGCTTTCTTT | CASSTQGIGTEAFF
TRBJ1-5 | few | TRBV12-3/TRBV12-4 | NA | TGTGCCAGCAGTTTTGGTCAGCCCCAGCATTTT | CASSFGQPQHF
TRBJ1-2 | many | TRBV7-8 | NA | TGTGCCAGCAGCTTATTGGTTCAGAGCTATGGCTACACCTTC | CASSLLVQSYGYTF
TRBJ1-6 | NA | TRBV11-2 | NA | TGTGCCAGCAGCCGCGGCGGGTTTCAAAGGTATAATTCACCCCTCCACTTT | CASSRGGFQRYNSPLHF
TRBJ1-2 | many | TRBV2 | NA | TGTGCCAGCAGTGCCCGAGGGCATGCGCAATTTAAATATGGCTACACCTTC | CASSARGHAQFKYGYTF
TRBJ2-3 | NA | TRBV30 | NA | TGTGCCTGGAGTCAGGAGGGCCTGACAGATACGCAGTATTTT | CAWSQEGLTDTQYF
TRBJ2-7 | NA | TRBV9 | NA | TGTGCCAGCAGCGTCGGGAGAGAAGGATACGAGCAGTACTTC | CASSVGREGYEQYF
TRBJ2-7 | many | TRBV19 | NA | TGTGCCAGTAGTTCGGGTCGAGGGGTAACCCCCAGGGAGCAGTACTTC | CASSSGRGVTPREQYF
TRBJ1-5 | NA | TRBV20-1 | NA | TGCAGTGCTTACGACGGTAGCAATCAGCCCCAGCATTTT | CSAYDGSNQPQHF
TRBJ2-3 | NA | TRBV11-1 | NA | TGTGCCAGCAGCTTAGGGGTTACGAGCACAGATACGCAGTATTTT | CASSLGVTSTDTQYF
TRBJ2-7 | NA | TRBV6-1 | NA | TGTGCCAGCAGTAAAGGGGTAGTCTCCTACGAGCAGTACTTC | CASSKGVVSYEQYF
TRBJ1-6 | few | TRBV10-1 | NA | TGCGCCAGCAGTGAGATCGAGGATTCACCCCTCCACTTT | CASSEIEDSPLHF
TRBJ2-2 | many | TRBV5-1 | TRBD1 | TGCGCCAGCAAAAAGGGGACAGGGTCTACCGGGGAGCTGTTTTTT | CASKKGTGSTGELFF
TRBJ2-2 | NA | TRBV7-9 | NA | TGTGCCAGCAGCCTCAGGGTGTCCGGGGAGCTGTTTTTT | CASSLRVSGELFF
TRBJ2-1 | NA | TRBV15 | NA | TGTGCCACCTCGGTGGGAATGAACCACAATGAGCAGTTCTTC | CATSVGMNHNEQFF
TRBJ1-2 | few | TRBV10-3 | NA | TGTGCCATCAGTGAGTCCTCACGGGGGGGTCGGAGCTACACCTTC | CAISESSRGGRSYTF
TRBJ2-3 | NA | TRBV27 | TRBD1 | TGTGCCAGCAGTTTACGGGACAGGGTAGGGACAGATACGCAGTATTTT | CASSLRDRVGTDTQYF
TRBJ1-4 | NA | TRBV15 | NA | TGTGCCACCAGCAGAGTAGGGGTGCGGGAAAAACTGTTTTTT | CATSRVGVREKLFF
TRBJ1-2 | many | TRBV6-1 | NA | TGTGCCAGCAGTGAATCGACAGGCCCCCGCGGCTACACCTTC | CASSESTGPRGYTF